This record looks at one T cell receptor (beta chain) sequence and its context. Its antigen is not known. The data were taken from a study of T cells in Graves' hyperthyroidism and ophthalmopathy. Study information: Pretreatment peripheral blood was obtained at initial diagnosis.

Study outcomes and limitations: Most thyroid-expanded clonotypes above 0.001 were also found in blood.

In patients aged 18 to 65, hyperthyroidism was newly diagnosed, with duration under 2 months. The diagnostic basis comprised clinical symptoms, serum thyroxine and TRAb, thyroid ultrasound and orbital computed tomography. TCR beta CDR3 regions were amplified from RNA transcripts. A first-round RT-PCR of the TCR CDR3 used the HTBI primer set. TCRdb recomputed calls from the multiplex PCR reads with MiXCR, one row per CDR3 protein. The sample lists some 620,000 distinct CDR3 sequences; roughly 17% were seen once. The V gene's germline CDR1 is LNHDA and CDR2 SQIVND (reference sequence). Trimming cost V 1 base and J 2 bases, with 11 bases left between them. This CDR3 has 15 residues.

Sequencing used blood. This clonotype originated in a woman in her 30s with Graves' hyperthyroidism. The J gene is TRBJ1-1, the V gene TRBV19; the D is unclear. The CDR3 region is CASSIAAGSNTEAFF. CDR3 in DNA: TGTGCCAGTAGTATAGCGGCAGGTTCAAACACTGAAGCTTTCTTT.